This T cell receptor beta chain is from a study of radiation and T cells in renal cell carcinoma. Study conclusions and caveats: No pretreatment tumor biopsies were available for baseline clonotypes. In blood, top tumor clones expanded by 2 weeks, shrinking by 4.

Germline V gene lookup returns CDR1 LNHDA and CDR2 SQIVND (reference sequence). The V segment lost 5 bases and the J segment 3 bases; nucleotides outside the gene matches: 6. The CDR3 loop spans 15 amino acids. Profiled with immunoSEQ multiplex PCR; TCRdb holds only in-frame clones, not every one. The sample lists about 140,000 clones; roughly 85% were seen once. Time point described: baseline pretreatment blood. Treatment indicated: 15 Gy SBRT to primary tumor, nephrectomy 4 weeks later. After SBRT, blood was collected at 2 and 4 weeks, plus baseline. Notes on this clone: Its matching antigen is unknown.

The source was blood, collected from a patient whose treatment included radiotherapy and nephrectomy. This sequence was found in a woman aged 45-65 years with renal cell carcinoma. This sequence joins TRBV19 and TRBJ2-7; 11 bases match TRBD1. The CDR3 DNA sequence: TGTGCCAGTAGTCCGAGGACAGGGGGCTTCTACGAGCAGTACTTC. Translating it yields CASSPRTGGFYEQYF.